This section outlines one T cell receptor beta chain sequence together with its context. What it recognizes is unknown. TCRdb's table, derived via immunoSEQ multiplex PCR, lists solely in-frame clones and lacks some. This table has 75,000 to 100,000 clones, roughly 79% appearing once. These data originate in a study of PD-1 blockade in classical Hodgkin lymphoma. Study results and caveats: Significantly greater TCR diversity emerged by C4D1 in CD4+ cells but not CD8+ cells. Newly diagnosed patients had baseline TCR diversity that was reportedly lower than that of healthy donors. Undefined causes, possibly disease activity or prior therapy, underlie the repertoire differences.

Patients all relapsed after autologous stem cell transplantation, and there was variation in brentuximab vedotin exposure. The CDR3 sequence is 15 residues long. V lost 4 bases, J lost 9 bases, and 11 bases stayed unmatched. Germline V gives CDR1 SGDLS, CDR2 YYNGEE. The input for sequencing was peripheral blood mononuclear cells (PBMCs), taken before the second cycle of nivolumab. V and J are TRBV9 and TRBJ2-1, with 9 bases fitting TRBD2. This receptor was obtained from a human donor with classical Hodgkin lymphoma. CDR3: CASSLLAGYSGEQFF. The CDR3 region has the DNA TGTGCCAGCAGCCTACTAGCGGGTTACTCCGGTGAGCAGTTCTTC. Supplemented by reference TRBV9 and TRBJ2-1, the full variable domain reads DSGVTQTPKHLITATGQRVTLRCSPRSGDLSVYWYQQSLDQGLQFLIQYYNGEERAKGNILERFSAQQFPDLHSELNLSSLELGDSALYFCASSLLAGYSGEQFFGPGTRLTVL.